This T cell receptor (beta chain) was found in a study of blood T cell repertoires in COVID-19. Across the whole study: Sample material is recorded as cDNA or gDNA derived from T cells, B-cell-depleted T cells, or PBMCs.

There are 17 residues in the CDR3. The germline V gene encodes CDR1 MNHEY and CDR2 SVGEGT. With V trimmed by 2 bases and J by 3 bases, 9 bases remained unmatched. This clone was seen more than once but under ten times. Original data processing: Reference gene primers were amplified, and this amplification served to estimate nucleated cell counts. Clones were read by immunoSEQ multiplex PCR, and TCRdb kept only the in-frame ones, dropping some. V and J calls and clone size are as listed in that table; D and trimming were resolved from the DNA. The table has around 25,000 clones, almost 90% seen once. The chain combines TRBV6-2 or TRBV6-3 with TRBJ1-5; 8 bases line up with TRBD1. The source material was peripheral blood. The TCR sequence derives from a human donor in a cohort sampled during active COVID-19. This CDR3 is CASSYPGTGPYNQPQHF. The CDR3 nucleotides read TGTGCCAGCAGTTACCCGGGGACAGGTCCATACAATCAGCCCCAGCATTTT.